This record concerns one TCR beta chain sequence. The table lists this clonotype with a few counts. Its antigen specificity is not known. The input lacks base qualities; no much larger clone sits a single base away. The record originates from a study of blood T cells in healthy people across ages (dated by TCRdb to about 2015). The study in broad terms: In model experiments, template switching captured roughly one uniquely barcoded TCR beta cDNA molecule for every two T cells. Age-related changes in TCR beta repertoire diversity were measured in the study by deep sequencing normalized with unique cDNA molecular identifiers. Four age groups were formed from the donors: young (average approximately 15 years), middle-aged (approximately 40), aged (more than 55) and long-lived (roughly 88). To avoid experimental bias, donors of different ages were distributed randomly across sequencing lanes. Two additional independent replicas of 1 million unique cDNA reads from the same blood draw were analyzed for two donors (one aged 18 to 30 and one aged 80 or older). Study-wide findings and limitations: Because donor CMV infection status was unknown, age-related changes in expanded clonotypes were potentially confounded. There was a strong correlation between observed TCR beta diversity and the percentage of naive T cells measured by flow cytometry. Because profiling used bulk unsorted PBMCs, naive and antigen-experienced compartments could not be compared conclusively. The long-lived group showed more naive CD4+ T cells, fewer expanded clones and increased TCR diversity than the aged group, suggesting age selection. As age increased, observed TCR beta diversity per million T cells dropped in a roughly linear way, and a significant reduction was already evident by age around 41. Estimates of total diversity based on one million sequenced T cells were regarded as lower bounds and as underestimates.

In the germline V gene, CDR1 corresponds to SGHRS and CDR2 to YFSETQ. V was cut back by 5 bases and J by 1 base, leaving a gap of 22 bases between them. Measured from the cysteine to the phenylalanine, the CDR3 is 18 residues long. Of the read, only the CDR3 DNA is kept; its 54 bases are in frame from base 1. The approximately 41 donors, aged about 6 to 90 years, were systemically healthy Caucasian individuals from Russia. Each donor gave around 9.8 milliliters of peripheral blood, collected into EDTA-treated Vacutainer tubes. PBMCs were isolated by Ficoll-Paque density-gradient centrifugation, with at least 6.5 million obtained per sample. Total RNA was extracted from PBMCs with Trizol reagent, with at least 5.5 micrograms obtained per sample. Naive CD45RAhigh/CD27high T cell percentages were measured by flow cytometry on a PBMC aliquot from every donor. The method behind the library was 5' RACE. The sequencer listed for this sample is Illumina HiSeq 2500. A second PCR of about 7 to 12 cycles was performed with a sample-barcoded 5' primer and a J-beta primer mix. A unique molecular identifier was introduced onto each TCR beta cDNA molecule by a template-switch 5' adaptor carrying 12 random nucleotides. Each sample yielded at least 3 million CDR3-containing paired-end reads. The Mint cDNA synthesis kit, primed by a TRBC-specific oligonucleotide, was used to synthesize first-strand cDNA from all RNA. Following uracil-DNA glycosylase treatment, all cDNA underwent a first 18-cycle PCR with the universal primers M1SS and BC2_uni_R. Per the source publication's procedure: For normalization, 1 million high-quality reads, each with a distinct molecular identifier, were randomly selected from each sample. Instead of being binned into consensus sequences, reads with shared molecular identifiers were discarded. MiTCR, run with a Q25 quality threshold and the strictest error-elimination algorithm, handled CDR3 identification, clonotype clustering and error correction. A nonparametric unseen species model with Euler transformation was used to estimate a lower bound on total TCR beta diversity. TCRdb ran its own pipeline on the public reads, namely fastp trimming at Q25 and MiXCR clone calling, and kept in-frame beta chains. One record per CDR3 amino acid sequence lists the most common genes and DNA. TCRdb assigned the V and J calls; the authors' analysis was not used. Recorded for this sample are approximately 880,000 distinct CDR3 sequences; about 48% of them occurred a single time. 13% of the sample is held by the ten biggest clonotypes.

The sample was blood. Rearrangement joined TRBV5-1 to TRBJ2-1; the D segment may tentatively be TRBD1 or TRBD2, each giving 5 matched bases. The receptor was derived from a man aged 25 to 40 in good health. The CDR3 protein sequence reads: CASRYPQGNWGSYNEQFF. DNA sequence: TGCGCCAGCAGGTATCCTCAGGGTAATTGGGGGTCCTACAATGAGCAGTTCTTC.